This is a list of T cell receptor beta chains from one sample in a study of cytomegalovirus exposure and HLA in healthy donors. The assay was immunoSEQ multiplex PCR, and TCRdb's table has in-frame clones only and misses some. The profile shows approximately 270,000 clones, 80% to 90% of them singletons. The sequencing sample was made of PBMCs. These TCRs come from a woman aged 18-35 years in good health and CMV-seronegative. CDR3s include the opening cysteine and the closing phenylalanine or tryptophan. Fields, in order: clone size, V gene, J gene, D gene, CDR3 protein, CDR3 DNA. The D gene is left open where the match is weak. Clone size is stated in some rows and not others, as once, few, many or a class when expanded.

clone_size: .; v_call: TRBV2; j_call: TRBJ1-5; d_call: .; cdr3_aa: CASSTGRGNQPQHF; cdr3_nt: TGTGCCAGCAGTACCGGACGGGGTAATCAGCCCCAGCATTTT
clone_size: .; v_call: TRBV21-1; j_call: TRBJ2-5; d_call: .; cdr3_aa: CASSTRDSSQETQYF; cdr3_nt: TGTGCCAGCAGCACAAGGGACAGTTCCCAAGAGACCCAGTACTTC
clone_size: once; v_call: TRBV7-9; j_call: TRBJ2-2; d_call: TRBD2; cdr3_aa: CASSPRSGENTGELFF; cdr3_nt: TGTGCCAGCAGCCCGAGGAGCGGGGAAAACACCGGGGAGCTGTTTTTT
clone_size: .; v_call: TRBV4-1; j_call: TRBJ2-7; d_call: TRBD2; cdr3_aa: CASSRTSGRPSYEQYF; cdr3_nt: TGCGCCAGCAGCCGGACTAGCGGGAGACCTTCCTACGAGCAGTACTTC
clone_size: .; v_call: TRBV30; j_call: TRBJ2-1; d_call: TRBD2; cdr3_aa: CAWSASGRDNEQFF; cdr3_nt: TGTGCCTGGAGTGCTAGCGGGAGGGACAATGAGCAGTTCTTC
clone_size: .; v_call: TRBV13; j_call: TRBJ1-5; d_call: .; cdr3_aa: CASSLETEPSQPQHF; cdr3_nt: TGTGCCAGCAGCTTAGAGACAGAGCCCTCTCAGCCCCAGCATTTT
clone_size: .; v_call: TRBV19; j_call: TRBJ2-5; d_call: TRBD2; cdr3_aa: CASSGLAGGEETQYF; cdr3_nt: TGTGCCAGTAGTGGACTAGCGGGAGGGGAAGAGACCCAGTACTTC
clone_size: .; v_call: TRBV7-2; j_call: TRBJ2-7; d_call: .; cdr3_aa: CASSSSGVRYEQYF; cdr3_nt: TGTGCCAGCAGCTCCTCAGGGGTACGGTACGAGCAGTACTTC
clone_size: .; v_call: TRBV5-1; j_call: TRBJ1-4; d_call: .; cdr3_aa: CASSLGAVREGEKLFF; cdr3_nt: TGCGCCAGCAGCTTGGGGGCCGTCCGGGAAGGGGAAAAACTGTTTTTT
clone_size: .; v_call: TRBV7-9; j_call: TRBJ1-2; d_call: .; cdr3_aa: CASSSRPTEGGENGYTF; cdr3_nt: TGTGCCAGCAGCTCACGGCCCACGGAAGGAGGGGAGAATGGCTACACCTTC
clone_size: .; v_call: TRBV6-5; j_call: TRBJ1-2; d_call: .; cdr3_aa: CASSSPTTNYGYTF; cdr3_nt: TGTGCCAGCAGTTCCCCCACAACTAACTATGGCTACACCTTC
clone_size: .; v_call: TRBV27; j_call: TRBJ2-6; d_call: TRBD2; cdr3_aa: CASRGLVSGANVLTF; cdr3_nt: TGTGCCAGCAGAGGACTAGTGTCTGGGGCCAACGTCCTGACTTTC
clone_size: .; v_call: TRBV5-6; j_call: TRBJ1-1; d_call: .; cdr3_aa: CASSPDTLYTEAFF; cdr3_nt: TGTGCCAGCAGTCCCGACACGTTATACACTGAAGCTTTCTTT
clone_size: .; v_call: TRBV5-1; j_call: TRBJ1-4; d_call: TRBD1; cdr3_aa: CASSVGTGRDEKLFF; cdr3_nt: TGCGCCAGCAGCGTTGGGACAGGGAGGGATGAAAAACTGTTTTTT
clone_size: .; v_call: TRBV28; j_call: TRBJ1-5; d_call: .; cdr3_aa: CASRPTGSQPQHF; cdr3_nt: TGTGCCAGCAGACCCACAGGGAGTCAGCCCCAGCATTTT
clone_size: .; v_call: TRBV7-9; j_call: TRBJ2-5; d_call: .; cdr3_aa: CASSLAQRQETQYF; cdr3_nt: TGTGCCAGCAGCTTAGCACAGCGGCAAGAGACCCAGTACTTC
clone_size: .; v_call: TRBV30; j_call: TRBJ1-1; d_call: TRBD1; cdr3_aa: CAWSARRGQGTEAFF; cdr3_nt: TGTGCCTGGAGTGCCCGGAGGGGGCAGGGCACTGAAGCTTTCTTT
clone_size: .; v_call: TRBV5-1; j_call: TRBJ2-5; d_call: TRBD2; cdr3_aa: CASSFPGLGGVETQYF; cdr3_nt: TGCGCCAGCAGCTTTCCGGGACTAGGGGGTGTTGAGACCCAGTACTTC
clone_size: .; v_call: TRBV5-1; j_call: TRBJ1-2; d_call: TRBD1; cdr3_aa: CASSPTGTGMLNYGYTF; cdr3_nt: TGCGCCAGCAGCCCTACCGGGACAGGGATGTTAAACTATGGCTACACCTTC
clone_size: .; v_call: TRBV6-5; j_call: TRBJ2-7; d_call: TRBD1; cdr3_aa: CASRRDRATYEQYF; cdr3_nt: TGTGCCAGCAGGAGGGACAGGGCAACGTACGAGCAGTACTTC
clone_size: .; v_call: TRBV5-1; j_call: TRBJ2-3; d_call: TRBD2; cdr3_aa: CASSTLAGGGTDTQYF; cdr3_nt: TGCGCCAGCAGCACCCTAGCGGGAGGGGGCACAGATACGCAGTATTTT
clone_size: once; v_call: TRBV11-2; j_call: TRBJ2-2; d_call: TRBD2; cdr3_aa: CASSLDFAGGGNGELFF; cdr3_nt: TGTGCCAGCAGCTTAGATTTTGCGGGAGGAGGGAACGGGGAGCTGTTTTTT
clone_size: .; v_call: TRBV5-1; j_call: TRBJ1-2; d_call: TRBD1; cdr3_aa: CASRPVYRGPLGYTF; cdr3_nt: TGCGCCAGCAGACCGGTGTACAGGGGCCCCTTGGGCTACACCTTC
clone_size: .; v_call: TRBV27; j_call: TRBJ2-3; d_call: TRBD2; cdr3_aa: CASSPEPGLAGVDTQYF; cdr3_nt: TGTGCCAGCAGTCCCGAACCGGGACTAGCGGGAGTGGATACGCAGTATTTT
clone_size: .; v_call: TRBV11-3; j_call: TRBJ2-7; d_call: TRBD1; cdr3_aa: CASSLDRGYEQYF; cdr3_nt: TGTGCCAGCAGCTTAGACAGGGGGTACGAGCAGTACTTC
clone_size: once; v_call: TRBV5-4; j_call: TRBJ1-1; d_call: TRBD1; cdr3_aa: CASSSQTGGFTEAFF; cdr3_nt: TGTGCCAGCAGCTCTCAGACAGGGGGGTTCACTGAAGCTTTCTTT
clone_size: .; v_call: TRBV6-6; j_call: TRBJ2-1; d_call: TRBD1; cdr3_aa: CASSSPLDRGGPQFF; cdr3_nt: TGTGCCAGCAGCTCCCCGCTAGACAGGGGGGGTCCGCAGTTCTTC
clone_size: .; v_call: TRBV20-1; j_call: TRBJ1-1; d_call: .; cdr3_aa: CSAGRGTEAFF; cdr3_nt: TGCAGTGCTGGCAGGGGAACTGAAGCTTTCTTT